These 10 T cell receptor beta chains came from one sample sequenced in a study of shared clonotypes between healthy human individuals. TCRdb keeps only in-frame clones here, not all; method: immunoSEQ multiplex PCR. This table holds approximately 2.4 million clones, around 95% found once. The source material was naive CD4+ T cells sorted from blood. Subset given: CD45RA+ positively selected. These receptors all stem from a young man in good health.

The chain joins TRBV5-4 to TRBJ2-7; TRBD2 matches 7 bases. This CDR3 spans 15 amino acids. J was trimmed by 5 bases and V by 4 bases; bases with no gene match: 12. Germline V CDR1 and CDR2: SGHNT, YYREEE (reference sequence). The CDR3 DNA sequence: TGTGCCAGCAGCGAACGGCGCGGGAGCTGGAACGAGCAGTACTTC. Its protein product is CASSERRGSWNEQYF. The full variable domain, its missing parts supplied by reference TRBV5-4 and TRBJ2-7, is ETGVTQSPTHLIKTRGQQVTLRCSSQSGHNTVSWYQQALGQGPQFIFQYYREEENGRGNFPPRFSGLQFPNYSSELNVNALELDDSALYLCASSERRGSWNEQYFGPGTRLTVT.

For this clone: The identical CDR3 is also encoded by other nucleotide sequences in the sample. The chain is built from TRBV7-9 and TRBJ2-7; D possibly corresponds to TRBD2 (6 bases). The length of the CDR3 is 14 residues. V was shortened by 3 bases and J by 2 bases, with 11 bases between the two germline ends. Germline loops: CDR1 SEHNR, CDR2 FQNEAQ (reference sequence). The CDR3 sequence: CASSLRDSAYEQYF. The DNA of the CDR3 is TGTGCCAGCAGCTTGAGGGACTCTGCCTACGAGCAGTACTTC. The full variable domain, its missing parts supplied by reference TRBV7-9 and TRBJ2-7, is DTGVSQNPRHKITKRGQNVTFRCDPISEHNRLYWYRQTLGQGPEFLTYFQNEAQLEKSRLLSDRFSAERPKGSFSTLEIQRTEQGDSAMYLCASSLRDSAYEQYFGPGTRLTVT.

The chain links TRBV5-4 to TRBJ1-4; D unresolved. CDR1 is SGHNT and CDR2 is YYREEE in the germline V gene (reference sequence). V lost 0 bases and J 3 bases, leaving 15 bases between the germline ends. The CDR3 consists of 17 residues. The CDR3 DNA sequence: TGTGCCAGCAGCTTGGGCGGCGGAATGGCAGCTAATGAAAAACTGTTTTTT. Residues: CASSLGGGMAANEKLFF.

The chain links TRBV18 to TRBJ2-1, with 12 positions matching TRBD2. The CDR3 consists of 14 residues. Trimming took 4 bases from V and 9 from J; bases not matched to a gene: 4. Germline V gives CDR1 KGHSH, CDR2 LQKENI. This CDR3 reads CASSQLAGGSEQFF. The DNA of the CDR3 is TGTGCCAGCTCACAGCTAGCGGGAGGGAGTGAGCAGTTCTTC.

The genes are TRBV11-2 and TRBJ1-4; no definite D call. The V and J ends lost 3 bases and 10 bases respectively, with 15 bases between them. The CDR3 extends over 14 amino acids. Germline V gene sequence: CDR1 SGHAT, CDR2 FQNNGV. CDR3 in DNA: TGTGCCAGCAGCTTCTTACGCGTCGAGGGAAAACTGTTTTTT. It specifies CASSFLRVEGKLFF.

The gene calls are TRBV19 and TRBJ2-1; 13 nucleotides align to TRBD2. J lost 5 bases, V lost 6 bases, and 4 bases had no gene match. Per the germline V gene, CDR1 is LNHDA and CDR2 is SQIVND (reference sequence). The CDR3 spans 15 residues. The CDR3 reads CASRRLAGGNNEQFF. In DNA form, the CDR3 reads TGTGCCAGTAGGAGACTAGCGGGGGGCAACAATGAGCAGTTCTTC. The variable domain in full, with the rest retrieved from reference TRBV19 and TRBJ2-1, is DGGITQSPKYLFRKEGQNVTLSCEQNLNHDAMYWYRQDPGQGLRLIYYSQIVNDFQKGDIAEGYSVSREKKESFPLTVTSAQKNPTAFYLCASRRLAGGNNEQFFGPGTRLTVL.

This clone was counted between two and nine times. J is TRBJ1-5 and V is TRBV2; tentative D call: TRBD1 (6 bases). The V gene lost 4 bases and the J gene lost 0 bases, with 7 bases spanning the gap. The V gene's germline CDR1 is SNHLY and CDR2 FYNNEI. This CDR3 region has 14 residues. This CDR3 is CASSGGGSNQPQHF. For the CDR3, the DNA is TGTGCCAGCAGTGGAGGGGGTAGCAATCAGCCCCAGCATTTT.

The chain uses TRBV29-1 and TRBJ2-3; no clear D gene. Germline lookup yields CDR1 SQVTM and CDR2 ANQGSEA. The CDR3 runs to 13 residues. With 6 bases removed from V and 2 bases from J, the gap between germline ends came to 12 bases. This CDR3 reads CSVTVQSTDTQYF. For the CDR3, the DNA is TGCAGCGTGACGGTCCAGTCCACAGATACGCAGTATTTT.

The V gene is TRBV27, the J gene TRBJ2-3; unclear D gene. Per the germline V gene, CDR1 is MNHEY and CDR2 is SMNVEV (reference sequence). The V end lost 7 bases, the J end lost 5 bases, and 16 bases lay between the germline ends. The CDR3 sequence is 14 residues long. The CDR3 nucleotides are TGTGCCAGCATCCTGGGAAGAGATAGAGATACGCAGTATTTT. This encodes CASILGRDRDTQYF.

This clone appeared a single time. V and J are TRBV6-5 and TRBJ2-7, with D tentatively TRBD1 or TRBD2 (5 bases each). With 2 bases removed from V and 4 bases from J, the gap between germline ends came to 15 bases. This CDR3 region has 15 residues. CDR1 is MNHEY, CDR2 SVGAGI, per germline. DNA for the CDR3: TGTGCCAGCAGTTACCAGGGACGCTGGGCGTACGAGCAGTACTTC. This sequence encodes CASSYQGRWAYEQYF.